Below, one T cell receptor (beta chain) is given with its context. Its target is unknown. This specimen comes from a study of T cell responses to AZD1222 COVID-19 vaccine. Broader study findings: White British ancestry dominated among donors, who included more females, and clonal diversity was possibly underestimated. Baseline antibody screening turned up just five to seven seropositive AZD1222 recipients. At 160-218 and 743-854, vaccine-associated CD4 TCRs were dominant, and they spanned spike.

Clones were sequenced by immunoSEQ multiplex PCR, and TCRdb holds only the in-frame ones, with some missing. The sample has 95,000 to 130,000 clones; approximately 83% are singletons. Trimming stripped 6 bases from V and 5 bases from J, with 16 bases between. Germline CDR1 and CDR2: SGHTA and FQGNSA. This CDR3 has 14 amino acids. This clonotype was sampled from an adult in good health. This material consisted of peripheral blood, taken on day 0 of MenACWY control vaccination. This chain connects TRBV7-2 to TRBJ2-5; possibly TRBD2 for D (6 bases). CDR3 sequence (DNA): TGTGCCAGCAGTCCATCTAGCGCTCAGGAGACCCAGTACTTC. Protein sequence: CASSPSSAQETQYF.